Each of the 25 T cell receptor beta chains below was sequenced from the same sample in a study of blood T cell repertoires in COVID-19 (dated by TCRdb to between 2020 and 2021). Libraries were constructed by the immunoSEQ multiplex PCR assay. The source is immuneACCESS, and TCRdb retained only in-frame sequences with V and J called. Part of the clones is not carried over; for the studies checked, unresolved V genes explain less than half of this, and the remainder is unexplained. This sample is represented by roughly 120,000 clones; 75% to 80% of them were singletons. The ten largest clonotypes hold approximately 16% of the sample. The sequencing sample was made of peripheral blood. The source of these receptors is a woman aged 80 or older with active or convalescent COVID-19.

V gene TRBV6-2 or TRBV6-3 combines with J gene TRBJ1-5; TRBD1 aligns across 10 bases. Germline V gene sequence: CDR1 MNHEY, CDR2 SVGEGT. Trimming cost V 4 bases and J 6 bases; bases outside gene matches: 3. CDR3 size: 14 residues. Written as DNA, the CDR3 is TGTGCCAGCAGTTGGGGGACAGGGGTTCAGCCCCAGCATTTT. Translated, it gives CASSWGTGVQPQHF.

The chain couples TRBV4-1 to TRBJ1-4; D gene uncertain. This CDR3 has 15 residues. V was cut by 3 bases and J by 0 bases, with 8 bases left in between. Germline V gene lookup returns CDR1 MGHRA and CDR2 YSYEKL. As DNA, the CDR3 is TGCGCCAGCAGCCAGGCAGCGGCAACTAATGAAAAACTGTTTTTT. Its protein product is CASSQAAATNEKLFF.

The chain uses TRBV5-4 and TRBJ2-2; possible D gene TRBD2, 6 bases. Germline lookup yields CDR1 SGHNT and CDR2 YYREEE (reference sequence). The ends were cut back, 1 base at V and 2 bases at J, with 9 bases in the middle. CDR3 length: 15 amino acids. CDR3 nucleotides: TGTGCCAGCAGCTTGTACGGGAGCAACACCGGGGAGCTGTTTTTT. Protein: CASSLYGSNTGELFF.

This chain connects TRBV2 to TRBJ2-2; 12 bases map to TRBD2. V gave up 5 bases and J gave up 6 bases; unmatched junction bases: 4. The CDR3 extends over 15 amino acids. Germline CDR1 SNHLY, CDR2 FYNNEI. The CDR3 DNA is TGTGCCAGCAGTCCGACTAGCGGGAGTGCCGGGGAGCTGTTTTTT. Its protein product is CASSPTSGSAGELFF.

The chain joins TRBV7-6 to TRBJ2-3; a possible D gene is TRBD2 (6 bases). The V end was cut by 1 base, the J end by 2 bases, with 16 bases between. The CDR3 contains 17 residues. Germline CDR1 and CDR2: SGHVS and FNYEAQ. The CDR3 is CASSLVRDLRSTDTQYF. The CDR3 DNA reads TGTGCCAGCAGCTTAGTGCGGGACTTACGATCCACAGATACGCAGTATTTT. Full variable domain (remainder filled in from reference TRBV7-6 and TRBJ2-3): GAGVSQSPRYKVTKRGQDVALRCDPISGHVSLYWYRQALGQGPEFLTYFNYEAQQDKSGLPNDRFSAERPEGSISTLTIQRTEQRDSAMYRCASSLVRDLRSTDTQYFGPGTRLTVL.

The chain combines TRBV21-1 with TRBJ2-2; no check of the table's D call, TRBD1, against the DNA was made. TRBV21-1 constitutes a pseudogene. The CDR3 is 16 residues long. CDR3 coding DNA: TGTGCCAGCAGCACCCACAGGGTTAACAGGGCCGGGGAGCTGTTTTTT. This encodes CASSTHRVNRAGELFF.

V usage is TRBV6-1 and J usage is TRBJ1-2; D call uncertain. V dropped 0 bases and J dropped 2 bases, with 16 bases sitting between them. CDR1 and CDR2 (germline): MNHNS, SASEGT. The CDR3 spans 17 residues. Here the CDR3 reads CASSEAATSWANYGYTF. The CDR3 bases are TGTGCCAGCAGTGAAGCGGCCACGTCTTGGGCCAACTATGGCTACACCTTC.

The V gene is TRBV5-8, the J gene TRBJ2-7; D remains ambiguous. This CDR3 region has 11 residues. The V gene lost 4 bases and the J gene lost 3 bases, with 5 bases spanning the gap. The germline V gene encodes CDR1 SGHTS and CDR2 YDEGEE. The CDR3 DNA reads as TGTGCCAGCAGCCGTTACTACGAGCAGTACTTC. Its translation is CASSRYYEQYF.

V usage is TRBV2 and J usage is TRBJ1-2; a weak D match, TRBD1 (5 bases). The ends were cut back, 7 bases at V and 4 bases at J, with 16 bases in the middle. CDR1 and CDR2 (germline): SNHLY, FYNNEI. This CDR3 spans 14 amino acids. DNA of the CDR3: TGTGCCAGCACCCAAGTGGGGCGATTCTATGGCTACACCTTC. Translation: CASTQVGRFYGYTF.

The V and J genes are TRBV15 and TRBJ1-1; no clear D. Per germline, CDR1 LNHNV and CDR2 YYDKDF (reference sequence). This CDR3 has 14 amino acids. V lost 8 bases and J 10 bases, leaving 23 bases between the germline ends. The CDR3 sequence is CATRPYGVTPGAFF. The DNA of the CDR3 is TGTGCCACCCGGCCCTACGGGGTGACTCCCGGAGCTTTCTTT.

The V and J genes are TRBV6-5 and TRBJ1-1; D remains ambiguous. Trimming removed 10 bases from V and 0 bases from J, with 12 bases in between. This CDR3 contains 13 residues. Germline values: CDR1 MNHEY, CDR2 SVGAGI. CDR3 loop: CAILTGVNTEAFF. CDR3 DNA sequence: TGTGCCATTCTGACCGGGGTGAACACTGAAGCTTTCTTT.

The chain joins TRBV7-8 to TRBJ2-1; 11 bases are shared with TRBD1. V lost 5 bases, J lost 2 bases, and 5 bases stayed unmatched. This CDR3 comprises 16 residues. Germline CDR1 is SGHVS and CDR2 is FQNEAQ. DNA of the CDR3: TGTGCCAGCAGCCGGACAGGGGGCTCTCCCTACAATGAGCAGTTCTTC. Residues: CASSRTGGSPYNEQFF.

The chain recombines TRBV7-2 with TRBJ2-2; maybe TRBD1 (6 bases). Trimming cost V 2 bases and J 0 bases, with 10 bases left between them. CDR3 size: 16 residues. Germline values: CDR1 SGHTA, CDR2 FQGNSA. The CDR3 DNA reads TGTGCCAGCAGCTTAAACAGGGCAGCGAACACCGGGGAGCTGTTTTTT. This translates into CASSLNRAANTGELFF. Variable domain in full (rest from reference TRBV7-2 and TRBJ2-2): GAGVSQSPSNKVTEKGKDVELRCDPISGHTALYWYRQSLGQGLEFLIYFQGNSAPDKSGLPSDRFSAERTGGSVSTLTIQRTQQEDSAVYLCASSLNRAANTGELFFGEGSRLTVL.

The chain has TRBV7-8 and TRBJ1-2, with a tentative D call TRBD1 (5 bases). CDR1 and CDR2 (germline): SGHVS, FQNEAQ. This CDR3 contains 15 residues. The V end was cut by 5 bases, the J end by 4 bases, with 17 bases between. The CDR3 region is CASSQYRIPPYGYTF. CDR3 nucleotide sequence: TGTGCCAGCAGCCAATACAGGATCCCACCCTATGGCTACACCTTC.

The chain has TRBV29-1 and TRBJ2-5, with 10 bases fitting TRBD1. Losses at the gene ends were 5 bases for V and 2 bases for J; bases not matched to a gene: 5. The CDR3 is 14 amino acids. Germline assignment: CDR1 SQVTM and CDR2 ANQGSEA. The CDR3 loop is CSVRDRGRQETQYF. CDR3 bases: TGCAGCGTTAGGGACAGGGGTAGGCAAGAGACCCAGTACTTC.

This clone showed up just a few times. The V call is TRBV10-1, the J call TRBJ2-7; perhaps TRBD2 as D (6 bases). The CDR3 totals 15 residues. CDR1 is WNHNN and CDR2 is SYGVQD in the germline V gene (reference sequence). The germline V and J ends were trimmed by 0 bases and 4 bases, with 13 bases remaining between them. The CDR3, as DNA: TGCGCCAGCAGTGAGTCGCGGGGCCATGGGTACGAGCAGTACTTC. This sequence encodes CASSESRGHGYEQYF.

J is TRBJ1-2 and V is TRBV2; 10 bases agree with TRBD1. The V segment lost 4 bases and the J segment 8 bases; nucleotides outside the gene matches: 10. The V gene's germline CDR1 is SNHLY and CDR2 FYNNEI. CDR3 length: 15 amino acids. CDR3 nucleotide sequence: TGTGCCAGCAGTGTTTTAGGGACAGGGGTGCGAGGCTACACCTTC. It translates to CASSVLGTGVRGYTF.

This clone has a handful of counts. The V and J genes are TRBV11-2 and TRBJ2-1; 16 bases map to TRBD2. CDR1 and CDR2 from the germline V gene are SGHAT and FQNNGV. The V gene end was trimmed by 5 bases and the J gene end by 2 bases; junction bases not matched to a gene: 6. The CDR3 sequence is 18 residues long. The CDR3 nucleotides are TGTGCCAGCAGCCCTGGGACTAGCGGGAGGGCCGCCTACAATGAGCAGTTCTTC. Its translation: CASSPGTSGRAAYNEQFF.

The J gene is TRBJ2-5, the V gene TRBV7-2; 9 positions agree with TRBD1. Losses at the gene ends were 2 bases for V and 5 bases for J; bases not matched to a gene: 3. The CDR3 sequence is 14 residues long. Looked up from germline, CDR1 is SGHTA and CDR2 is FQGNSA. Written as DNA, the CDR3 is TGTGCCAGCAGCTTAAACAGGGGGCGTGAGACCCAGTACTTC. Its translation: CASSLNRGRETQYF.

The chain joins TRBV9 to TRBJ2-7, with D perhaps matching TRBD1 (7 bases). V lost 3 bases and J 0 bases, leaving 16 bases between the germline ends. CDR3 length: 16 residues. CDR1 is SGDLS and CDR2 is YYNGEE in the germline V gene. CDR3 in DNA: TGTGCCAGCAGCGGTGGAGGGGGGACAGTCTCCTACGAGCAGTACTTC. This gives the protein CASSGGGGTVSYEQYF.

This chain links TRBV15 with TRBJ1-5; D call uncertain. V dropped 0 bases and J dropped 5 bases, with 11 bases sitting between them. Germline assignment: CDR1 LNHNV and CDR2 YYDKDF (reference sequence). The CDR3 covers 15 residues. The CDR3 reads CATSRDREFHQPQHF. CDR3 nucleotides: TGTGCCACCAGCAGAGATCGTGAGTTCCATCAGCCCCAGCATTTT.

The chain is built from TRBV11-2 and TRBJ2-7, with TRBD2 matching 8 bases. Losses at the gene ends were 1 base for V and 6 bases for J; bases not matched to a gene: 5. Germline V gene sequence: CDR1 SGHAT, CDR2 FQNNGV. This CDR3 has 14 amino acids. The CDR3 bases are TGTGCCAGCAGCTTAGCGGGAGGGCCCGTCGAGCAGTACTTC. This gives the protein CASSLAGGPVEQYF.

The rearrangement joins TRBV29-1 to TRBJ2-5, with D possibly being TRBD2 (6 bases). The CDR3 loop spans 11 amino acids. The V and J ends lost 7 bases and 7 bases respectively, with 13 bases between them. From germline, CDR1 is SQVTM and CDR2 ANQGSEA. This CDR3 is CSAGTAGTQYF. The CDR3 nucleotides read TGCAGCGCTGGGACTGCAGGGACCCAGTACTTC.

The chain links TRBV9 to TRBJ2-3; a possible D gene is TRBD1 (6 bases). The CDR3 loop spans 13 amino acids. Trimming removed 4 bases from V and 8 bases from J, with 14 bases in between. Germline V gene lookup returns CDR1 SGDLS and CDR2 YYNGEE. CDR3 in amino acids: CASSQRDKGTQYF. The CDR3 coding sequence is TGTGCCAGCAGCCAACGGGACAAGGGTACGCAGTATTTT.

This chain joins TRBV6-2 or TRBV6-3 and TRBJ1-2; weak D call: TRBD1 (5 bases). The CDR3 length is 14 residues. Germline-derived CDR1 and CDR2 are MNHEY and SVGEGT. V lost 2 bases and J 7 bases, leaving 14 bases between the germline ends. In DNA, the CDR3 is TGTGCCAGCAGTTACAGTTTCAGGGCGGCTGGCTACACCTTC. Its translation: CASSYSFRAAGYTF.